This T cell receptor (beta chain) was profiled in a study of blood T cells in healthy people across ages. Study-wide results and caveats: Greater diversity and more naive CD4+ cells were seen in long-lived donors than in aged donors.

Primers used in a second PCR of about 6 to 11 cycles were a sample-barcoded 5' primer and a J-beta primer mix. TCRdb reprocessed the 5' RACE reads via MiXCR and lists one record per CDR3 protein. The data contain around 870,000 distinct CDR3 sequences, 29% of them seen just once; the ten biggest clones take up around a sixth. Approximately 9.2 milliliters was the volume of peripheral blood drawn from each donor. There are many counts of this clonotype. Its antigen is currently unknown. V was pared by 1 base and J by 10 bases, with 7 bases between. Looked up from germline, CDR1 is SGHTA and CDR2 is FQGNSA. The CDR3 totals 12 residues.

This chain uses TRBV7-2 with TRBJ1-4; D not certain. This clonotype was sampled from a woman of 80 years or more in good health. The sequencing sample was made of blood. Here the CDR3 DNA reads TGTGCCAGCAGCTTAGAGCTGGGAAAACTGTTTTTT. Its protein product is CASSLELGKLFF.